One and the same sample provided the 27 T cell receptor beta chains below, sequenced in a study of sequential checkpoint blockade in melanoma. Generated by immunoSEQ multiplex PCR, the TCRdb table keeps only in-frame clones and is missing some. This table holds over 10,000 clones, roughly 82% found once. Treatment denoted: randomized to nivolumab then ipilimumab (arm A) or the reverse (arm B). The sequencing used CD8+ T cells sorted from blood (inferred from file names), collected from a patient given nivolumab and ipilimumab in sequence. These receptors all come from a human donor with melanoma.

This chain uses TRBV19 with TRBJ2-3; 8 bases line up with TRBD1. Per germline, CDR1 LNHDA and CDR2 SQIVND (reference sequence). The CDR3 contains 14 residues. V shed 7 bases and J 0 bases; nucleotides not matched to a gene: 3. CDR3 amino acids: CASKDRDSTDTQYF. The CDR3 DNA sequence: TGTGCCAGTAAGGACAGGGATAGCACAGATACGCAGTATTTT.

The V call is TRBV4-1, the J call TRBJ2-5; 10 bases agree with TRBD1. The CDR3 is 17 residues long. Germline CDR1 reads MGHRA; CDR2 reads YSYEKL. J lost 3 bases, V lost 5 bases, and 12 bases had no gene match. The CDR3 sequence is CASSGRDRGILKETQYF. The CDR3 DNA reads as TGCGCCAGCAGCGGTAGGGACAGGGGAATCCTCAAAGAGACCCAGTACTTC.

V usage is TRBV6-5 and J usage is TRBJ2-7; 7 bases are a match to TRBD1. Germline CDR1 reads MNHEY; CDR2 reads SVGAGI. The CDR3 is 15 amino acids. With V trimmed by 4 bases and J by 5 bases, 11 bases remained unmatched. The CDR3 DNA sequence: TGTGCCAGCAGTTGGGGGACAGCCCTGCCAAACGAGCAGTACTTC. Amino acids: CASSWGTALPNEQYF.

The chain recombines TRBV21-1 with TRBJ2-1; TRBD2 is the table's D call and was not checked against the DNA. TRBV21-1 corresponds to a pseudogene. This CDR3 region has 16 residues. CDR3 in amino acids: CASSTNSGRSYNEQFF. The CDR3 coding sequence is TGTGCCAGCAGCACAAATAGCGGCCGCTCCTACAATGAGCAGTTCTTC.

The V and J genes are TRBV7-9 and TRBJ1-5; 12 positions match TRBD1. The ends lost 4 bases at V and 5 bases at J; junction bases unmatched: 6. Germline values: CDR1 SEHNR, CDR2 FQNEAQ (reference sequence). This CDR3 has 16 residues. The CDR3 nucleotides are TGTGCCAGCAGCTACGCCGGGACAGGGGGCTATCAGCCCCAGCATTTT. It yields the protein CASSYAGTGGYQPQHF.

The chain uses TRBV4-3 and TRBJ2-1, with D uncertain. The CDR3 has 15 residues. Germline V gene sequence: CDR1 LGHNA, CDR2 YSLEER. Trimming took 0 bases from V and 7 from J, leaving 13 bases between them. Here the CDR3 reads CASSQDEAERNEQFF. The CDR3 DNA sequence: TGCGCCAGCAGCCAAGATGAGGCGGAGAGGAATGAGCAGTTCTTC.

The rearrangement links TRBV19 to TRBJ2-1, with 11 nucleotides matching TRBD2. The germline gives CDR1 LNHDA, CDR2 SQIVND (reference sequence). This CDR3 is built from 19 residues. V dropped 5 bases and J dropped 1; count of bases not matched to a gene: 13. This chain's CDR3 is CASSLKLAGAWGSYNEQFF. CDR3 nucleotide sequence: TGTGCCAGTAGTCTAAAACTAGCGGGAGCCTGGGGGTCCTACAATGAGCAGTTCTTC.

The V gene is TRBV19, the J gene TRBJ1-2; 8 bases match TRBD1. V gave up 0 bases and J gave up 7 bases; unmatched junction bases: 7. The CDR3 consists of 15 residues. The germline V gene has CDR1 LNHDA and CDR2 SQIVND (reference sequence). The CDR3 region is CASSIDGQGFGGYTF. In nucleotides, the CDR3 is TGTGCCAGTAGTATAGACGGACAGGGTTTCGGTGGCTACACCTTC.

Written as DNA, the CDR3 is TGTGCCAGCAGTTTACCGCCGGGAGAGCAGTACTTC. Translated: CASSLPPGEQYF. V gene TRBV27 combines with J gene TRBJ2-7; D possibly corresponds to TRBD2 (5 bases). Germline V gene data show CDR1 as MNHEY and CDR2 as SMNVEV (reference sequence). This CDR3 contains 12 residues. V lost 2 bases, J lost 7 bases, and 9 bases lay in between.

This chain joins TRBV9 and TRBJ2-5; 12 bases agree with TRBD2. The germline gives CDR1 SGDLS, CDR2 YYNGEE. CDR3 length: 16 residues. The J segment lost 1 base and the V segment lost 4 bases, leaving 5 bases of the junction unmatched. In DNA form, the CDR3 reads TGTGCCAGCAGCCTCGGGACTAGCGGGTTCCAAGAGACCCAGTACTTC. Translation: CASSLGTSGFQETQYF.

The CDR3, as DNA: TGTGCCAGCAGTTATTTGGGGGACACCGTCGACACTGAAGCTTTCTTT. This gives the protein CASSYLGDTVDTEAFF. The chain is built from TRBV6-5 and TRBJ1-1, with a possible D match to TRBD1 (6 bases). Germline loops: CDR1 MNHEY, CDR2 SVGAGI. With 3 bases removed from V and 3 bases from J, the gap between germline ends came to 17 bases. The CDR3 is made up of 16 amino acids.

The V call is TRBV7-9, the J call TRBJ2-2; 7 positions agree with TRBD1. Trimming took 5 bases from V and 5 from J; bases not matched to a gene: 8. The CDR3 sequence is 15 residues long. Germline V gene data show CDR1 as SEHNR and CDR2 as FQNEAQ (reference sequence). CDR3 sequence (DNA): TGTGCCAGCAGCATGGGACAGCTTACTACCGGGGAGCTGTTTTTT. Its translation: CASSMGQLTTGELFF.

The DNA for the CDR3 is TGCGCCAGCAGCCAAGAGGACAGAAATACGCAGTATTTT. Its translation: CASSQEDRNTQYF. The V gene is TRBV4-1, the J gene TRBJ2-3, with D possibly matching TRBD1 (6 bases). V lost 0 bases and J lost 7, with 8 bases in between. Germline V gives CDR1 MGHRA, CDR2 YSYEKL. CDR3 length equals 13 residues.

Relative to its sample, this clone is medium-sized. CDR3 DNA: TGCGCCAGCAGCCAAGATCAGGGTACGACTGAAGCTTTCTTT. This gives the protein CASSQDQGTTEAFF. The V gene is TRBV4-1, the J gene TRBJ1-1, with D possibly being TRBD1 (5 bases). From germline, CDR1 is MGHRA and CDR2 YSYEKL. The V gene lost 0 bases and the J gene lost 5 bases, with 10 bases spanning the gap. This CDR3 spans 14 amino acids.

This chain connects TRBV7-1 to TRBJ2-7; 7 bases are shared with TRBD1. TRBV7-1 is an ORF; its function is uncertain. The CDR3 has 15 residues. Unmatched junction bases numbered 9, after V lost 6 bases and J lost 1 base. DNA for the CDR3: TGTGCCAGCAGTTTGGAGACAGGGATATCCTACGAGCAGTACTTC. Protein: CASSLETGISYEQYF.

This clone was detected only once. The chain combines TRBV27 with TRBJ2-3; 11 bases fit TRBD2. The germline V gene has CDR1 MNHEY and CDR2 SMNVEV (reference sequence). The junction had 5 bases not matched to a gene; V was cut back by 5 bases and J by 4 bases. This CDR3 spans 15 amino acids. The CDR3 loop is CASSPLAGVADTQYF. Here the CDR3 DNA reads TGTGCCAGCAGTCCACTAGCGGGAGTAGCAGATACGCAGTATTTT.

CDR3 sequence reads: CASSLGLDSQETQYF. The CDR3 coding sequence is TGTGCCAGTAGTCTCGGCTTGGACAGTCAAGAGACCCAGTACTTC. This chain connects TRBV19 to TRBJ2-5; D possibly corresponds to TRBD1 (6 bases). V lost 5 bases and J lost 2, with 15 bases in between. The CDR3 extends over 15 amino acids. In germline, CDR1 is LNHDA, CDR2 SQIVND (reference sequence).

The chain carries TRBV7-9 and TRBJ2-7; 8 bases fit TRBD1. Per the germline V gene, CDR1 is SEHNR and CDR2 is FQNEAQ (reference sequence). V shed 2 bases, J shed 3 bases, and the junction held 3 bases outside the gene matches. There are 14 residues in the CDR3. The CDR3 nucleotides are TGTGCCAGCAGCTTACCGGGACAGGACTACGAGCAGTACTTC. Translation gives CASSLPGQDYEQYF.

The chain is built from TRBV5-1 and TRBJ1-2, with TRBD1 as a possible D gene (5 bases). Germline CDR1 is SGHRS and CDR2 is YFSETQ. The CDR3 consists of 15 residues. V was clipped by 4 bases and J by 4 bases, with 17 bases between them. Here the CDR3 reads CASSLEGEKGYGYTF. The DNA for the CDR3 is TGCGCCAGCAGCCTCGAAGGGGAAAAGGGCTATGGCTACACCTTC.

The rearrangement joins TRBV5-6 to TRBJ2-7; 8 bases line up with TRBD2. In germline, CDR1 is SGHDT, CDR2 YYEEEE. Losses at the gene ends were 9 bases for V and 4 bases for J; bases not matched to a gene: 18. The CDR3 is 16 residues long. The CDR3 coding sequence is TGTGCCACCCAGGGGCAAACGGGGGGGTCTTCATACGAGCAGTACTTC. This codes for CATQGQTGGSSYEQYF.

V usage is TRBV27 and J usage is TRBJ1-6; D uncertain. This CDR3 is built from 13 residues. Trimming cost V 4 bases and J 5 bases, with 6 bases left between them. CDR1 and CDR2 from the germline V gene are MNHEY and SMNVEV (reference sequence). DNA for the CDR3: TGTGCCAGCAGTTACCAGGATAATTCACCCCTCCACTTT. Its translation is CASSYQDNSPLHF.

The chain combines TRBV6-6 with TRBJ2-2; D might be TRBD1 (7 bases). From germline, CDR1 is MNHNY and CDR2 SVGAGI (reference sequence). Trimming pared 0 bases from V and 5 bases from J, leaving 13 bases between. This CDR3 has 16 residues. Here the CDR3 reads CASSYSMAGGTGELFF. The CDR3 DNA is TGTGCCAGCAGTTACTCGATGGCAGGGGGGACCGGGGAGCTGTTTTTT.

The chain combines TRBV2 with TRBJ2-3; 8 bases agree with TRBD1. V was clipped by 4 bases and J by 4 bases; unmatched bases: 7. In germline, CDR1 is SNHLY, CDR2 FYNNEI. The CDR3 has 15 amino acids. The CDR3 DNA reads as TGTGCCAGCAGTGGGACAGGGTATTATTCAGATACGCAGTATTTT. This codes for CASSGTGYYSDTQYF. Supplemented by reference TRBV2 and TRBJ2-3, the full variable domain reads EPEVTQTPSHQVTQMGQEVILRCVPISNHLYFYWYRQILGQKVEFLVSFYNNEISEKSEIFDDQFSVERPDGSNFTLKIRSTKLEDSAMYFCASSGTGYYSDTQYFGPGTRLTVL.

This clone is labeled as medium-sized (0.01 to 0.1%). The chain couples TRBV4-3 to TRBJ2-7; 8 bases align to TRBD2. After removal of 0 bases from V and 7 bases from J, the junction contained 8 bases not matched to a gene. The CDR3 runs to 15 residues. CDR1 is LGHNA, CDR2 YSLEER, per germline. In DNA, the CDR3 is TGCGCCAGCAGCCAAGAGCTAGCGGGCTCTAGAGAGCAGTACTTC. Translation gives CASSQELAGSREQYF.

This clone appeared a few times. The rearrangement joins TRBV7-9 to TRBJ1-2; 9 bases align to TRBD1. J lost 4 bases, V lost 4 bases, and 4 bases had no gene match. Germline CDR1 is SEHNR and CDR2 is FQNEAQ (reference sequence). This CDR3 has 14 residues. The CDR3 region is CASSYRTGVYGYTF. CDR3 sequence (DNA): TGTGCCAGCAGCTACCGGACAGGGGTCTATGGCTACACCTTC.

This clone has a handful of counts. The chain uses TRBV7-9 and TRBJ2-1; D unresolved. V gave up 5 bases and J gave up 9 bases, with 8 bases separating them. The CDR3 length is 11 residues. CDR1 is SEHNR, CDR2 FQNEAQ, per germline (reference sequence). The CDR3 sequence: CASSLGGEQFF. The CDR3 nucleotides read TGTGCCAGCAGCCTCGGTGGTGAGCAGTTCTTC. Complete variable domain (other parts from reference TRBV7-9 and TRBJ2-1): DTGVSQNPRHKITKRGQNVTFRCDPISEHNRLYWYRQTLGQGPEFLTYFQNEAQLEKSRLLSDRFSAERPKGSFSTLEIQRTEQGDSAMYLCASSLGGEQFFGPGTRLTVL.

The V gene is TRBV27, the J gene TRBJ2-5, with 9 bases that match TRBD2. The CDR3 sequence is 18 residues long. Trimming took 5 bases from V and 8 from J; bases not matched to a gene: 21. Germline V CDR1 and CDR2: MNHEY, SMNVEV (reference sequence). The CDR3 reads CASSPFASWIAGEDTQYF. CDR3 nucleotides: TGTGCCAGCAGTCCATTCGCCTCTTGGATAGCGGGAGAGGATACCCAGTACTTC.